This T cell receptor beta chain appears in the sequencing data of a study of T-cell memory formation after mild COVID-19. Whole-study findings and limits: Clones which contracted sat mainly in CM and EM if CD4+, and in EMRA if CD8+. Second-wave clones peaking on day 37 lacked confirmed SARS-CoV-2 specificity.

Details on this clonotype: Its antigen remains unknown.

TCRdb passed the 5' RACE reads through MiXCR, listing each CDR3 protein once. Of roughly 150,000 distinct CDR3 sequences listed, 10% to 15% are singletons. This CDR3 has 15 amino acids. Looked up from germline, CDR1 is SGDLS and CDR2 is YYNGEE. V dropped 2 bases and J dropped 10 bases, with 16 bases sitting between them. The source of this sequence is a man between 18 and 29 years old who had mild COVID-19 (a few samples of this study predate the infection). Cell type and time point are not known. The chain links TRBV9 to TRBJ1-6, with D hard to call. Sequenced material: PBMCs or a T cell subset sorted from them (not recorded which). The CDR3 region is CASSVLGKPSSPLHF. The CDR3 DNA follows: TGTGCCAGCAGCGTTCTGGGCAAACCCTCCTCACCCCTCCACTTT. The whole variable domain, remainder taken from reference TRBV9 and TRBJ1-6, is DSGVTQTPKHLITATGQRVTLRCSPRSGDLSVYWYQQSLDQGLQFLIQYYNGEERAKGNILERFSAQQFPDLHSELNLSSLELGDSALYFCASSVLGKPSSPLHFGNGTRLTVT.